Below, 21 T cell receptor beta chains from the same sample are listed, as sequenced in a study of blood T cell repertoires in COVID-19. Clones were read by immunoSEQ multiplex PCR, and TCRdb kept only the in-frame ones, dropping some. Of about 55,000 clones in the sample, 87% are singletons; the top ten hold around 3.4%. The sequenced sample was peripheral blood. The receptors were sampled from a man aged 40-55 years with COVID-19, enrolled during active disease.

This chain links TRBV27 with TRBJ2-7; TRBD1 aligns across 8 bases. The CDR3 consists of 14 residues. Trimming took 4 bases from V and 4 from J; bases not matched to a gene: 6. The germline V gene encodes CDR1 MNHEY and CDR2 SMNVEV (reference sequence). CDR3 protein: CASSSQGARYEQYF. The CDR3 DNA reads TGTGCCAGCAGTTCGCAGGGGGCGCGGTACGAGCAGTACTTC.

V is TRBV6-5 and J is TRBJ2-5; TRBD2 matches at 10 bases. The CDR3 totals 13 residues. Germline CDR1 MNHEY, CDR2 SVGAGI. Trimming cost V 6 bases and J 2 bases; bases outside gene matches: 0. The CDR3 DNA is TGTGCCAGCAGACTAGCGGGGCAAGAGACCCAGTACTTC. It codes for CASRLAGQETQYF.

V is TRBV12-3 or TRBV12-4 and J is TRBJ1-1; TRBD1 matches 7 bases. V gave up 3 bases and J gave up 4 bases; unmatched junction bases: 2. The CDR3 is made up of 13 amino acids. The CDR3, as DNA: TGTGCCAGCAGTTTGGCAGGGGGCACTGAAGCTTTCTTT. This codes for CASSLAGGTEAFF.

The chain recombines TRBV3-1 (or the pseudogene TRBV3-2) with TRBJ2-7; 8 bases align to TRBD1. The CDR3 extends over 14 amino acids. V shed 2 bases and J 5 bases; nucleotides not matched to a gene: 5. In germline, CDR1 is LGHDT, CDR2 YNNKEL (reference sequence). The DNA of the CDR3 is TGTGCCAGCAGCCAAACGACAGGGGACCACGAGCAGTACTTC. It specifies CASSQTTGDHEQYF.

The CDR3 region is CASSQVLREVTDTQYF. The DNA of the CDR3 is TGTGCCAGCAGCCAAGTTCTGCGGGAGGTCACAGATACGCAGTATTTT. J is TRBJ2-3 and V is TRBV3-1 (or the pseudogene TRBV3-2), with 8 nucleotides matching TRBD2. Germline V gene lookup returns CDR1 LGHDT and CDR2 YNNKEL (reference sequence). CDR3 length: 16 amino acids. The J segment lost 2 bases and the V segment lost 1 base, leaving 5 bases of the junction unmatched.

This clone was detected once. The chain links TRBV3-1 (or the pseudogene TRBV3-2) to TRBJ2-7; possibly TRBD2 for D (6 bases). Between the trimmed V and J ends, which lost 0 bases and 6 bases, there was a span of 12 bases. CDR3 size: 14 residues. Germline V gene lookup returns CDR1 LGHDT and CDR2 YNNKEL (reference sequence). CDR3 loop: CASSQEAGQAEQYF. CDR3 DNA: TGTGCCAGCAGCCAAGAGGCGGGGCAGGCCGAGCAGTACTTC.

J is TRBJ1-3 and V is TRBV3-1 (or the pseudogene TRBV3-2); possible D gene TRBD1, 5 bases. CDR3 length: 17 residues. Germline lookup yields CDR1 LGHDT and CDR2 YNNKEL (reference sequence). V gave up 1 base and J gave up 3 bases, with 16 bases separating them. The CDR3 sequence is CASSQVGRGRNGNTIYF. The CDR3 DNA follows: TGTGCCAGCAGCCAAGTTGGGCGGGGGAGGAATGGAAACACCATATATTTT.

The chain couples TRBV9 to TRBJ2-3, with TRBD1 matching over 8 bases. Germline lookup yields CDR1 SGDLS and CDR2 YYNGEE. Unmatched junction bases numbered 8, after V lost 6 bases and J lost 2 bases. The CDR3 length is 15 residues. CDR3 in amino acids: CASKQGGLNTDTQYF. DNA of the CDR3: TGTGCCAGCAAACAGGGGGGCTTAAACACAGATACGCAGTATTTT. Using reference TRBV9 and TRBJ2-3 for the parts outside the CDR3, the full variable domain is DSGVTQTPKHLITATGQRVTLRCSPRSGDLSVYWYQQSLDQGLQFLIQYYNGEERAKGNILERFSAQQFPDLHSELNLSSLELGDSALYFCASKQGGLNTDTQYFGPGTRLTVL.

The chain recombines TRBV3-1 (or the pseudogene TRBV3-2) with TRBJ2-1; 8 bases line up with TRBD2. V lost 6 bases to trimming and J lost 9 bases; unmatched junction nucleotides: 13. The CDR3 runs to 15 residues. CDR1 and CDR2 from the germline V gene are LGHDT and YNNKEL (reference sequence). Here the CDR3 DNA reads TGTGCCAGCAGTCCAATTCCCGGGGGGGCAGGTGAGCAGTTCTTC. Its protein is CASSPIPGGAGEQFF.

V gene TRBV7-9 combines with J gene TRBJ2-7, with D possibly TRBD2 on 5 matching bases. Between the trimmed V and J ends, which lost 3 bases and 3 bases, there was a span of 9 bases. This CDR3 has 13 residues. Germline V gene lookup returns CDR1 SEHNR and CDR2 FQNEAQ (reference sequence). CDR3 DNA: TGTGCCAGCAGCTTTCTAAGCGGCTACGAGCAGTACTTC. Translation: CASSFLSGYEQYF.

The chain uses TRBV21-1 and TRBJ1-1. TRBV21-1 is flagged as a pseudogene. This CDR3 is 15 amino acids long. The CDR3 loop is CASSKEGTPGTEAFF. DNA of the CDR3: TGTGCCAGCAGCAAAGAAGGCACCCCGGGGACTGAAGCTTTCTTT.

This clone has just one count. CDR3 residues: CASSDRTGIGTEAFF. Here the CDR3 DNA reads TGTGCCAGCAGCGATCGAACAGGGATAGGCACTGAAGCTTTCTTT. The chain is built from TRBV28 and TRBJ1-1, with D perhaps TRBD1 (6 bases). The germline gives CDR1 MDHEN, CDR2 SYDVKM. V was pared by 6 bases and J by 4 bases, with 18 bases between. The CDR3 contains 15 residues.

The rearrangement uses TRBV19 and TRBJ2-1; D is uncertain. This CDR3 comprises 15 residues. V lost 9 bases and J lost 4, with 19 bases in between. Germline V gene lookup returns CDR1 LNHDA and CDR2 SQIVND (reference sequence). CDR3: CASPAPKILYNEQFF. The CDR3 bases are TGTGCCAGCCCCGCCCCAAAAATACTTTACAATGAGCAGTTCTTC. Full variable domain (remainder filled in from reference TRBV19 and TRBJ2-1): DGGITQSPKYLFRKEGQNVTLSCEQNLNHDAMYWYRQDPGQGLRLIYYSQIVNDFQKGDIAEGYSVSREKKESFPLTVTSAQKNPTAFYLCASPAPKILYNEQFFGPGTRLTVL.

This clone was observed a single time. The chain has TRBV25-1 and TRBJ1-1; 7 nucleotides line up with TRBD1. Germline V gives CDR1 MGHDK, CDR2 SYGVNS. This CDR3 is built from 15 residues. After removal of 7 bases from V and 3 bases from J, the junction contained 11 bases not matched to a gene. The CDR3 protein is CASTAAETGYTEAFF. The CDR3 coding sequence is TGTGCCAGCACGGCAGCCGAGACAGGGTACACTGAAGCTTTCTTT.

A single count supports this clone. V is TRBV5-1 and J is TRBJ1-2; weak D call: TRBD1 (6 bases). The length of the CDR3 is 18 residues. Deletions cut 4 bases from V and 5 bases from J, with 27 bases between. From germline, CDR1 is SGHRS and CDR2 YFSETQ. The chain's CDR3 is CASSDGRGRIPGQYGYTF. CDR3 DNA sequence: TGCGCCAGCAGCGACGGAAGGGGGAGAATACCAGGCCAATATGGCTACACCTTC.

The gene calls are TRBV28 and TRBJ1-1; D unclear. Germline CDR1 is MDHEN and CDR2 is SYDVKM. V shed 3 bases and J shed 8 bases, with 10 bases lying between them. The CDR3 covers 12 residues. The CDR3 nucleotides read TGTGCCAGCAGTTTTCAGGTGACGGAAGCTTTCTTT. Residues: CASSFQVTEAFF.

The chain couples TRBV20-1 to TRBJ2-3, with 10 bases fitting TRBD2. Trimming cost V 3 bases and J 1 base; bases outside gene matches: 4. This CDR3 has 15 amino acids. Germline lookup yields CDR1 DFQATT and CDR2 SNEGSKA (reference sequence). The CDR3 nucleotides are TGCAGTGCTAGTTCTCTAGCGGGGGGCACAGATACGCAGTATTTT. Amino acids: CSASSLAGGTDTQYF.

This chain links TRBV27 with TRBJ2-7; 10 bases are a match to TRBD1. V lost 3 bases, J lost 5 bases, and 7 bases stayed unmatched. CDR1 is MNHEY and CDR2 is SMNVEV in the germline V gene (reference sequence). The CDR3 spans 15 residues. This chain's CDR3 is CASSFGQGVVNEQYF. The CDR3 nucleotides read TGTGCCAGCAGTTTTGGACAGGGGGTTGTGAACGAGCAGTACTTC.

The chain couples TRBV27 to TRBJ1-2; D gene unclear. CDR3 size: 14 residues. With 3 bases removed from V and 7 bases from J, the gap between germline ends came to 15 bases. CDR1 MNHEY and CDR2 SMNVEV come from the germline V gene (reference sequence). CDR3 nucleotides: TGTGCCAGCAGTTTTCGGGGATCCGGTGGTGGCTACACCTTC. It codes for CASSFRGSGGGYTF.

V gene TRBV29-1 combines with J gene TRBJ1-1, with TRBD1 as a possible D gene (6 bases). Trimming cost V 6 bases and J 0 bases, with 11 bases left between them. The CDR3 runs 13 residues. Germline-derived CDR1 and CDR2 are SQVTM and ANQGSEA. This CDR3 is CSVETGMNTEAFF. CDR3 in DNA: TGCAGCGTGGAAACAGGGATGAACACTGAAGCTTTCTTT.

The chain joins TRBV27 to TRBJ2-7, with 7 bases identical to TRBD1. With V trimmed by 5 bases and J by 3 bases, 10 bases remained unmatched. This CDR3 comprises 15 residues. Looked up from germline, CDR1 is MNHEY and CDR2 is SMNVEV (reference sequence). CDR3 region: CASSTRDSPHYEQYF. Here the CDR3 DNA reads TGTGCCAGCAGTACCCGGGACAGTCCCCACTACGAGCAGTACTTC.